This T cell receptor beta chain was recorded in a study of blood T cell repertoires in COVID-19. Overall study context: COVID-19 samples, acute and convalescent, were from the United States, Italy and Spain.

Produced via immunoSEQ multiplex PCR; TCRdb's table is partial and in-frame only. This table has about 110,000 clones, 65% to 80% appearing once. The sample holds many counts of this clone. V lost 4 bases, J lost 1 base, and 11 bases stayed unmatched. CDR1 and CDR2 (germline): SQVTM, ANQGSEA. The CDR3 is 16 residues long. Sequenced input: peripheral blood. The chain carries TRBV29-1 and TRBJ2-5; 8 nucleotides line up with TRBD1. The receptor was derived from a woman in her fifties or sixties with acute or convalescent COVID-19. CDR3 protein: CSVGDRRLGFQETQYF. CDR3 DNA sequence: TGCAGCGTTGGGGACAGGAGATTAGGTTTCCAAGAGACCCAGTACTTC.